Listed below are T cell receptor beta chains from one sample, sequenced in a study of cytomegalovirus exposure and HLA in healthy donors. Generated by immunoSEQ multiplex PCR, the TCRdb table keeps only in-frame clones and is missing some. The data show about 230,000 clones, around nine tenths seen once. Sequenced: PBMCs. The receptors were gathered from a woman aged 18-29 years in good health and CMV-seronegative. Each CDR3 is given with its conserved first and last residue. The D gene is left open where the match is weak. Clone size is stated in some rows and not others, as once, few, many or a class when expanded.

CDR3,DNA,J,V,size,D
CASSKPSTGRGSTEAFF,TGTGCCAGCAGCAAACCATCGACAGGGCGAGGGAGCACTGAAGCTTTCTTT,TRBJ1-1,TRBV11-2,-,TRBD1
CASSEQGGSGRNEQFF,TGTGCCAGCAGTGAACAGGGCGGGAGTGGTCGCAATGAGCAGTTCTTC,TRBJ2-1,TRBV6-4,-,-
CASSVLAGAGDTQYF,TGTGCCAGCAGCGTACTAGCGGGAGCAGGTGATACGCAGTATTTT,TRBJ2-3,TRBV9,-,TRBD2
CASSIYRGYEQYF,TGTGCCAGCAGTATCTACAGGGGCTACGAGCAGTACTTC,TRBJ2-7,TRBV27,-,TRBD1
CASSSNLGGWTQYF,TGTGCCAGCAGCTCAAATCTGGGCGGGTGGACCCAGTACTTC,TRBJ2-5,TRBV7-8,-,-
CASSSWGDENDEQYF,TGTGCCAGCAGTTCTTGGGGGGATGAGAACGACGAGCAGTACTTC,TRBJ2-7,TRBV27,-,-
CASSEQGSPRTDYGYTF,TGCGCCAGCAGTGAACAGGGGAGCCCTAGGACTGACTATGGCTACACCTTC,TRBJ1-2,TRBV10-2,-,TRBD1
CASSAGTGDYGYTF,TGTGCCAGCAGCGCCGGGACAGGAGACTATGGCTACACCTTC,TRBJ1-2,TRBV2,-,TRBD1
CAWKGQGLETNEKLFF,TGTGCCTGGAAGGGCCAGGGGCTAGAAACTAATGAAAAACTGTTTTTT,TRBJ1-4,TRBV30,-,-
CASSHAAGQASYEQYF,TGCGCCAGCAGCCATGCCGCGGGACAGGCTTCCTACGAGCAGTACTTC,TRBJ2-7,TRBV4-1,-,TRBD1
CASSLVRQERGYTF,TGTGCCAGCAGCTTGGTCAGGCAGGAACGTGGCTACACCTTC,TRBJ1-2,TRBV5-8,once,-
CASSPGTNNEKLFF,TGTGCCAGCAGCCCCGGGACAAATAATGAAAAACTGTTTTTT,TRBJ1-4,TRBV5-4,-,-
CASSLSVSNYGYTF,TGTGCCAGCAGTTTATCGGTCAGTAACTATGGCTACACCTTC,TRBJ1-2,TRBV27,-,-
CASSDGTGGPYGYTF,TGTGCCAGCAGCGACGGGACAGGGGGCCCCTATGGCTACACCTTC,TRBJ1-2,TRBV7-2,-,TRBD1
CASSKGTSGRGNTDTQYF,TGCGCCAGCAGCAAGGGGACTAGCGGGAGAGGGAACACAGATACGCAGTATTTT,TRBJ2-3,TRBV5-1,few,TRBD2
CASNNGTSGIGYEQFF,TGTGCCAGCAATAACGGAACTAGCGGGATAGGCTATGAGCAGTTCTTC,TRBJ2-1,TRBV7-2,once,TRBD2